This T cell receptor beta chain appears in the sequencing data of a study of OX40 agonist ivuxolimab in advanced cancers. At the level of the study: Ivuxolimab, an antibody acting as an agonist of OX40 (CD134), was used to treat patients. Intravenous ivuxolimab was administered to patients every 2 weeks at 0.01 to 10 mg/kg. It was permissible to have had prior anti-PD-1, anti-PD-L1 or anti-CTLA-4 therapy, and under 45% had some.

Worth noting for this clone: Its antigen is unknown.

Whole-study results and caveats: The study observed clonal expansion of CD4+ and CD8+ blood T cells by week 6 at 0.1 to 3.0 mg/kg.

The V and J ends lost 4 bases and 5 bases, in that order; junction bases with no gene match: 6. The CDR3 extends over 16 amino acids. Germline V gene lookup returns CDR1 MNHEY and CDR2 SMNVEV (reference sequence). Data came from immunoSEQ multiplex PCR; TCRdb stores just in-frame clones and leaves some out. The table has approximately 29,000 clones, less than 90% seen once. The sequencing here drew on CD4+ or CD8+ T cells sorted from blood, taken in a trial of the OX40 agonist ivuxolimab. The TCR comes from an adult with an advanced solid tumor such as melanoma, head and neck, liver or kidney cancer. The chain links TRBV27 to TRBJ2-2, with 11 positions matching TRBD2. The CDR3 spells CASSYSSGGPTGELFF. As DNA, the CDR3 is TGTGCCAGCAGTTATTCTAGCGGGGGGCCGACCGGGGAGCTGTTTTTT.